The entry below gives a single T cell receptor beta chain sequence along with its context. Its cognate antigen is unknown. This CDR3 has 14 residues. CDR1 MDHEN and CDR2 SYDVKM come from the germline V gene. The junction had 8 bases not matched to a gene; V was cut back by 8 bases and J by 4 bases. This entry belongs to a study of shared clonotypes between healthy human individuals. Study conclusions and caveats: In this cohort, only blood was sampled, and tissue repertoires likely differ.

Sequencing was performed with immunoSEQ multiplex PCR; in TCRdb, only in-frame clones are kept and a portion is missing. The data hold around 500,000 clones, with 65% to 80% observed a single time. Unsorted material relied on tens of millions of PBMCs as the source of genomic DNA. The sequence derives from a woman aged 40 to 50 in good health. Some clones in this sample may be carry-over from other donors' samples. Sequencing used PBMCs. The chain joins TRBV28 to TRBJ1-1; TRBD1 agrees at 9 bases. The CDR3 loop reads CASRAQGAGTEAFF. The DNA for the CDR3 is TGTGCCAGCCGAGCACAGGGGGCCGGCACTGAAGCTTTCTTT.